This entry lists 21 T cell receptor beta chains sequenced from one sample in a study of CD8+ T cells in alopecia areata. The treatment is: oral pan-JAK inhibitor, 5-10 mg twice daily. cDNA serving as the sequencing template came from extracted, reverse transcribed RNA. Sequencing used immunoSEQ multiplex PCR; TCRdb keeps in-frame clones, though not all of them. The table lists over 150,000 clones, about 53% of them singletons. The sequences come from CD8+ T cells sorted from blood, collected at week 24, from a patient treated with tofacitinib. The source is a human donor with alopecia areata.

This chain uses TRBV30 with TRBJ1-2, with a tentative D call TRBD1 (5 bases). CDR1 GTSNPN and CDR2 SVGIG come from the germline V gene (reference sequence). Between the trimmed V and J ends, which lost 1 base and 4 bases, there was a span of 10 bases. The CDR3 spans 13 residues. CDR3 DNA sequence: TGTGCCTGGAGTGGGGGCACTTCCTATGGCTACACCTTC. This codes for CAWSGGTSYGYTF.

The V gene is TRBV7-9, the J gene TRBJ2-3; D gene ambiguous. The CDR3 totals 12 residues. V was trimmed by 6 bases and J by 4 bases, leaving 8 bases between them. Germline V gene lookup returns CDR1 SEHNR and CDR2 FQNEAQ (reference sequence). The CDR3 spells CASSPGSDTQYF. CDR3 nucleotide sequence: TGTGCCAGCAGTCCGGGTTCAGATACGCAGTATTTT. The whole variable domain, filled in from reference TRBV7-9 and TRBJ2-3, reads DTGVSQNPRHKITKRGQNVTFRCDPISEHNRLYWYRQTLGQGPEFLTYFQNEAQLEKSRLLSDRFSAERPKGSFSTLEIQRTEQGDSAMYLCASSPGSDTQYFGPGTRLTVL.

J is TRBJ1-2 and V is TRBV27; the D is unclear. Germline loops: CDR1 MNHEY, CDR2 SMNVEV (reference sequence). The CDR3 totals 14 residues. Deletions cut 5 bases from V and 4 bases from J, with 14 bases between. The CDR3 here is CASSPDGGLYGYTF. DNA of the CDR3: TGTGCCAGCAGTCCGGACGGAGGTCTCTATGGCTACACCTTC.

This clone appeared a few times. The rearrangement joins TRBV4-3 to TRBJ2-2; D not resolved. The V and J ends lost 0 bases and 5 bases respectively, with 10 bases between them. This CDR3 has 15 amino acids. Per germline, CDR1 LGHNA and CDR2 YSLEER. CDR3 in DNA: TGCGCCAGCAGCCAAGATCTCTTTCCGACCGGGGAGCTGTTTTTT. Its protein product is CASSQDLFPTGELFF.

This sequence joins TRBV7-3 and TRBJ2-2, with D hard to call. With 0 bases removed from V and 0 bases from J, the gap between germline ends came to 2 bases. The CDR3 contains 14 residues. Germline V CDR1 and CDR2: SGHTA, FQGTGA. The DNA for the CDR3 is TGTGCCAGCAGCTTAACGTCGAACACCGGGGAGCTGTTTTTT. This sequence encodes CASSLTSNTGELFF.

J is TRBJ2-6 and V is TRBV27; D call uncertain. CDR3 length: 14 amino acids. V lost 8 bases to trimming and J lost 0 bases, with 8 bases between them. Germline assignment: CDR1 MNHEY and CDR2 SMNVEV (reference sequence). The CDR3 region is CASGDFSGANVLTF. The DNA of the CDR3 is TGTGCCAGCGGGGATTTCTCTGGGGCCAACGTCCTGACTTTC.

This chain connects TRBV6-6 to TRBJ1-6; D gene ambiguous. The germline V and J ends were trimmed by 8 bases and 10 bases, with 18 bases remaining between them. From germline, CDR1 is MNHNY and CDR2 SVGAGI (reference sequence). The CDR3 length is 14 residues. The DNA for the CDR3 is TGTGCCAGCGACACAGAAAGATTACACTCACCCCTCCACTTT. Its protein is CASDTERLHSPLHF.

The CDR3 coding sequence is TGTGCCAGCAGCCCCTGGGGGTCCCCACCCAATGAGCAGTTCTTC. Amino acids: CASSPWGSPPNEQFF. This rearrangement joins TRBV13 to TRBJ2-1; D is tentatively TRBD1 or TRBD2 (5 bases each). This CDR3 contains 15 residues. Trimming shortened V by 5 bases and J by 6 bases, and 17 bases separated the two germline ends. Germline lookup yields CDR1 PRHDT and CDR2 FYEKMQ (reference sequence). The entire variable domain, with the rest obtained from reference TRBV13 and TRBJ2-1, is as follows: AAGVIQSPRHLIKEKRETATLKCYPIPRHDTVYWYQQGPGQDPQFLISFYEKMQSDKGSIPDRFSAQQFSDYHSELNMSSLELGDSALYFCASSPWGSPPNEQFFGPGTRLTVL.

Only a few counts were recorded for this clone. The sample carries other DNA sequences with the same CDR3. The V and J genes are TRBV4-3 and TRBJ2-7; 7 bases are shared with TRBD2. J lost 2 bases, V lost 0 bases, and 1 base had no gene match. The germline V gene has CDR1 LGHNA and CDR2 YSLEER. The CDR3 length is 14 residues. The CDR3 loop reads CASSQDRGAYEQYF. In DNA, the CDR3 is TGCGCCAGCAGCCAAGATCGGGGGGCCTACGAGCAGTACTTC.

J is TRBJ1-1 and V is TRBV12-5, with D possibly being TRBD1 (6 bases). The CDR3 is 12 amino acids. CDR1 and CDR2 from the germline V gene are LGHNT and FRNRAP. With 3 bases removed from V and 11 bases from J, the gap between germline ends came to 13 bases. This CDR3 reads CASGFEGQEAFF. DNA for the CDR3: TGTGCTAGTGGTTTTGAGGGACAAGAGGCTTTCTTT. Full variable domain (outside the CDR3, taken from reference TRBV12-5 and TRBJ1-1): DARVTQTPRHKVTEMGQEVTMRCQPILGHNTVFWYRQTMMQGLELLAYFRNRAPLDDSGMPKDRFSAEMPDATLATLKIQPSEPRDSAVYFCASGFEGQEAFFGQGTRLTVV.

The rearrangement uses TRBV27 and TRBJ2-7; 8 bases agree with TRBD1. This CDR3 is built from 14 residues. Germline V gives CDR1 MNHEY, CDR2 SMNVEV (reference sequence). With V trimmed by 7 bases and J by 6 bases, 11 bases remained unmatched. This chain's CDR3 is CASTTRQGASEQYF. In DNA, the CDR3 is TGTGCCAGCACGACGAGGCAGGGGGCCAGCGAGCAGTACTTC.

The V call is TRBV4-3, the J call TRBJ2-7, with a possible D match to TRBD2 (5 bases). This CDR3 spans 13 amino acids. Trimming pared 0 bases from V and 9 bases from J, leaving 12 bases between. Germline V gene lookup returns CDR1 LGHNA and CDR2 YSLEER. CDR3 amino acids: CASSQDVEEVQYF. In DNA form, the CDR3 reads TGCGCCAGCAGCCAAGATGTCGAGGAGGTGCAGTACTTC.

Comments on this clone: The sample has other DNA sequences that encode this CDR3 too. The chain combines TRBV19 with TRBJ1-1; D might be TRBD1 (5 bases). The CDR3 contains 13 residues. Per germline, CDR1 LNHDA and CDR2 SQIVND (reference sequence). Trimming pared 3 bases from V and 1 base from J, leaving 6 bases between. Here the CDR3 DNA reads TGTGCCAGTAGTATCGGGGGGAACACTGAAGCTTTCTTT. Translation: CASSIGGNTEAFF.

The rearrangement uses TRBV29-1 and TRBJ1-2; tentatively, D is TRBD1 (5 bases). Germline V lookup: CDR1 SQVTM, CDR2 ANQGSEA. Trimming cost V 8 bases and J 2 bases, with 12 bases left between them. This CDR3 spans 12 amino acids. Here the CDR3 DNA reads TGCAGCACCACACAGGACAACTATGGCTACACCTTC. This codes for CSTTQDNYGYTF.

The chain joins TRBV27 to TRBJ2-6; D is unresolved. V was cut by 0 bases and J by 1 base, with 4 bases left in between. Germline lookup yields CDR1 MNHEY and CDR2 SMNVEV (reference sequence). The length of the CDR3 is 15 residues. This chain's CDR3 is CASSLSKSGANVLTF. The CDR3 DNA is TGTGCCAGCAGTTTATCGAAGTCTGGGGCCAACGTCCTGACTTTC.

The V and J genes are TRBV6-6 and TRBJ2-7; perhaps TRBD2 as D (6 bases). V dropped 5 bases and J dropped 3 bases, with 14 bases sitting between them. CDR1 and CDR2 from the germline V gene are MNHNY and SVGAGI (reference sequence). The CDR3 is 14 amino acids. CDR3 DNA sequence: TGTGCCAGCAGTGCGGGACTTACCGTCTACGAGCAGTACTTC. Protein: CASSAGLTVYEQYF.

The CDR3 reads CAWSQGAEQYF. The CDR3 DNA follows: TGTGCCTGGAGTCAAGGGGCCGAGCAGTACTTC. The chain carries TRBV30 and TRBJ2-7; D possibly corresponds to TRBD1 (5 bases). CDR1 is GTSNPN and CDR2 is SVGIG in the germline V gene (reference sequence). The CDR3 is 11 amino acids. V lost 2 bases to trimming and J lost 6 bases, with 8 bases between them.

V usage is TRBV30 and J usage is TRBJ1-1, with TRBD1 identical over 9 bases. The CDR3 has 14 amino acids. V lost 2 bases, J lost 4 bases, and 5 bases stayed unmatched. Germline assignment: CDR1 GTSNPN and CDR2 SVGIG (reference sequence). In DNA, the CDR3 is TGTGCCTGGAGTCAAGGACAGGGGATCACTGAAGCTTTCTTT. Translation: CAWSQGQGITEAFF. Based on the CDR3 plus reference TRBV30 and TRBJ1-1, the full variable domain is SQTIHQWPATLVQPVGSPLSLECTVEGTSNPNLYWYRQAAGRGLQLLFYSVGIGQISSEVPQNLSASRPQDRQFILSSKKLLLSDSGFYLCAWSQGQGITEAFFGQGTRLTVV.

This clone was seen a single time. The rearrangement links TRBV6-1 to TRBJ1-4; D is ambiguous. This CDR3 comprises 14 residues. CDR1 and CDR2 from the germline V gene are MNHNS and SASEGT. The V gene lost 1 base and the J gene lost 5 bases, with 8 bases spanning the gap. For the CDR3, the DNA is TGTGCCAGCAGTGAAGTGCGATGGAATGAAAAACTGTTTTTT. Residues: CASSEVRWNEKLFF.

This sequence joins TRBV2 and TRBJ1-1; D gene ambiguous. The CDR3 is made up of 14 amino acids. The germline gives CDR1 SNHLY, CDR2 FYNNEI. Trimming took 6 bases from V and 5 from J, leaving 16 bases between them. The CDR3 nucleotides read TGTGCCAGCAGCGGAGAAAGTGGAGGAACTGAAGCTTTCTTT. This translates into CASSGESGGTEAFF.

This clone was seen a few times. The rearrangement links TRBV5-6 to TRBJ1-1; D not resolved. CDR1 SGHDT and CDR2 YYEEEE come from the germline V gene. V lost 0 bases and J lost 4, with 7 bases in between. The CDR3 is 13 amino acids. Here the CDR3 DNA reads TGTGCCAGCAGCTTGGACGATCTCACTGAAGCTTTCTTT. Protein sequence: CASSLDDLTEAFF.